This T cell receptor (beta chain) was observed in a study of identical twins (dated by TCRdb to 2016 to 2017). For the wider study: To test whether fetal clonotypes persist, the study used deep sequencing on TCR alpha and beta repertoires from monozygotic twins, unrelated adults of various ages, and cord blood. Replicate twin experiments were performed at different times using different library preparation protocols to rule out contamination. Broad study findings and their caveats: Excess twin sharing in beta out-of-frame sequences was weaker because fewer shared sequences lowered the signal-to-noise ratio. In monozygotic twins, recombination models systematically underestimated out-of-frame TCR alpha sharing, but the models matched the sharing seen between unrelated individuals. Out-of-frame TCR alpha sequences shared between twins showed an excess of low generation-probability sequences compared with coincidental sharing between unrelated individuals. Fewer insertions were carried by abundant cord blood beta clonotypes; a weaker similar trend was observed in young adult naive repertoires, while no such trend was observed in memory repertoires. Because the same donors could not be followed over many years, conclusions were based on cross-sectional statistical analysis. Zero-insertion analyses could be partly confounded by invariant T cells such as MAIT and iNKT, though diverse VJ usage argued against such confounding for most clonotypes.

Every donor in the study was a healthy Caucasian. The twin cohort comprised three pairs of female monozygotic twins, all aged roughly 18 to 30 years. Using Miltenyi CD45RO+ enrichment and human naive T-cell isolation kits, memory (CD45RO+) and naive T cells were isolated from PBMC. This clonotype was recorded at least ten times. This clone's antigen is unknown. Base qualities are not provided; no much larger clone lies one nucleotide away. Library preparation used 5' RACE. Reads for this sample came from an Illumina HiSeq 2000. Template switching added a universal primer binding site, and the final cDNA carried a unique molecular identifier that allowed TCR cDNA molecules to be counted accurately. Specific primers in the conserved constant-segment region were used to synthesize first-strand cDNA for TCR alpha and beta chains. To control for contamination, every cDNA library was double barcoded, receiving both a SMART-Mk sample barcode and Illumina barcodes. TruSeq adapter sequences, together with Illumina sample barcodes, were added in two successive PCR steps. TCR alpha and beta cDNA libraries were sequenced on the Illumina HiSeq platform with custom primers. Turning to the authors' computational methods: Raw reads were processed with MiGEC to extract unique molecular identifiers, and MiXCR was used to determine CDR3 positions. Recombination models were inferred per individual with the repgenHMM and IGoR tools using an EM algorithm. The tcR package in R was used for shared clonotype analysis, with sharing normalized by the product of cloneset sizes. Out-of-frame nonproductive sequences were analyzed to study raw recombination free of thymic and clonal selection effects. Clones were called with MiXCR by TCRdb after fastp trimmed the public reads at Q25, and only in-frame beta chains were retained. Identical CDR3 proteins give one entry, which carries the most common genes and DNA. The V and J calls and clone size are TCRdb's, not the authors'. The sample profile shows fewer than 250,000 distinct CDR3 sequences; around 6.8% of them were found once. The ten largest account for 1.9% of the sample.

In addition, the sample was reused for a study of yellow fever vaccine responses in identical twins. Reported in the second study: The authors reported that the T cell response to vaccination in identical twins appeared partly convergent and partly personalized. In identical twins, the study followed T cell clones that responded to the vaccine with precision.

The TCR sequence derives from a woman aged 18-29 years in good health. The sample taken for sequencing was memory (CD45RO+) T cells sorted from blood. The sample's cell subset or site label, in plain terms: CD45RO+ enriched T cells.

The nucleotide sequence reads TGTGCCAGCAAGAGGGGGGCCCAAGGGGGGGATCAGCCCCAGCATTTT. Its translation reads: CASKRGAQGGDQPQHF. The rearranged segments are TRBV6-1 and TRBJ1-5; TRBD1 could be the D gene, as 6 bases match. CDR1 and CDR2, per the germline V gene, are MNHNS and SASEGT. The V and J ends are trimmed by 7 bases and 5 bases, leaving 21 bases between them. From the cysteine through the phenylalanine, the CDR3 covers 16 amino acids. Just the 48-base CDR3 DNA is kept, in frame starting at base 1.